This section outlines one T cell receptor beta chain sequence together with its context. The target antigen is unknown. This specimen comes from a study of cytomegalovirus exposure and HLA in healthy donors. Germline lookup yields CDR1 SGHRS and CDR2 YFSETQ. The CDR3 consists of 15 residues. V was clipped by 1 base and J by 6 bases; unmatched bases: 9. 13 Jbeta primers and 60 Vbeta primers were used for the PCR. Using immunoSEQ multiplex PCR, the repertoire was profiled, and TCRdb retains in-frame clones only, with some absent. Here the sample spans 100,000 to 150,000 clones, approximately 79% being singletons. Whole-study findings and limits: Most likely, a cluster of highly shared sequence variants arose as a sequencing artifact. Cytomegalovirus status was reportedly diagnosed by the classifier with high specificity and sensitivity. In a later analysis, TCR beta V- and J-gene trimming showed a link to a missense DCLRE1C variant. Relative to the approximately 700-donor mean, N-insertions were reportedly fewer in an Asian-associated ancestry cluster in a later analysis.

The source of this sequence is a man under 40 in good health and CMV-seronegative. What was sequenced was PBMCs. V is TRBV5-1 and J is TRBJ1-2, with 7 bases that match TRBD1. This chain's CDR3 is CASSLTRQGRDGYTF. The CDR3 DNA follows: TGCGCCAGCAGCTTGACCCGACAGGGCCGGGATGGCTACACCTTC.